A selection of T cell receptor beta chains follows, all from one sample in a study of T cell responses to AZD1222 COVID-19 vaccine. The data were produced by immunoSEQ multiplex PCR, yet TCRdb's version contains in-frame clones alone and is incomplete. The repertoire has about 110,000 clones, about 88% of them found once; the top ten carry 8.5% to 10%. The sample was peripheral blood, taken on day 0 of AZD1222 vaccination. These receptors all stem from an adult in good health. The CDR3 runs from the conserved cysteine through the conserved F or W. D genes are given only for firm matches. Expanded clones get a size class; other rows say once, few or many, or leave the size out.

CASSYSPDSHNSPLHF	TGTGCCAGCAGTTACTCCCCCGACAGCCATAATTCACCCCTCCACTTT	.	.	TRBV6-5	TRBJ1-6	16
CASSPGRLVGGYTF	TGTGCCAGCAGCCCAGGACGGTTAGTGGGTGGCTACACCTTC	.	.	TRBV11-3	TRBJ1-2	14
CASRLAAGEYYNEQFF	TGTGCCAGCAGGTTAGCGGCCGGTGAATACTACAATGAGCAGTTCTTC	.	.	TRBV5-4	TRBJ2-1	16
CASSPTLMNTEAFF	TGTGCCAGCAGCCCAACGTTAATGAACACTGAAGCTTTCTTT	few	.	TRBV7-9	TRBJ1-1	14
CASSMQGPGTDEKLFF	TGTGCCAGTAGTATGCAGGGACCGGGGACAGATGAAAAACTGTTTTTT	.	TRBD1	TRBV19	TRBJ1-4	16
CASSSDRHSNQPQHF	TGTGCCAGCAGCTCGGACAGACATAGCAATCAGCCCCAGCATTTT	.	.	TRBV7-2	TRBJ1-5	15
CASSLPSAGRSYEQYF	TGTGCCAGCAGCCTTCCCTCGGCAGGCCGCTCCTACGAGCAGTACTTC	.	.	TRBV5-5	TRBJ2-7	16
CASSYVQGTEAFF	TGTGCCAGCAGTTACGTCCAGGGCACTGAAGCTTTCTTT	.	.	TRBV6-5	TRBJ1-1	13
CASSQESPYINEKLFF	TGTGCCAGCAGCCAAGAATCCCCCTATATTAATGAAAAACTGTTTTTT	few	.	TRBV4-2	TRBJ1-4	16
CASSLTGSGGADTQYF	TGTGCCAGCAGCTTAACGGGAAGCGGGGGGGCAGATACGCAGTATTTT	.	TRBD2	TRBV7-3	TRBJ2-3	16
CASSLGWGVGEQFF	TGCGCCAGCAGCTTGGGCTGGGGGGTTGGTGAGCAGTTCTTC	.	.	TRBV5-1	TRBJ2-1	14
CASSPAEQGGTEAFF	TGTGCCAGCAGCCCAGCGGAGCAGGGCGGCACTGAAGCTTTCTTT	.	.	TRBV9	TRBJ1-1	15
CASSLVQGYEQYF	TGTGCCAGCAGCTTGGTGCAGGGCTACGAGCAGTACTTC	.	.	TRBV5-5	TRBJ2-7	13
CSGGQGGGEKLFF	TGCAGCGGAGGACAGGGAGGGGGGGAAAAACTGTTTTTT	.	TRBD1	TRBV29-1	TRBJ1-4	13
CASRDRGFYGYTF	TGTGCCAGCCGGGACAGGGGGTTTTATGGCTACACCTTC	.	TRBD1	TRBV19	TRBJ1-2	13
CASSQDTGKNSPLHF	TGTGCCAGCAGCCAAGATACGGGGAAAAATTCACCCCTCCACTTT	once	.	TRBV4-2	TRBJ1-6	15
CASGLPRGRGREQYF	TGCGCCAGCGGACTGCCTCGGGGACGTGGACGCGAGCAGTACTTC	medium-sized	.	TRBV4-3	TRBJ2-7	15
CASSLRTVPNQPQHF	TGTGCCAGCAGCTTACGGACAGTTCCAAATCAGCCCCAGCATTTT	.	.	TRBV7-6	TRBJ1-5	15
CASSAVGGQETQYF	TGTGCCAGCAGCGCCGTGGGCGGCCAAGAGACCCAGTACTTC	.	.	TRBV5-6	TRBJ2-5	14
CASSLALQGAGTDTQYF	TGCGCCAGCAGCTTAGCACTTCAGGGTGCAGGGACAGATACGCAGTATTTT	.	.	TRBV5-1	TRBJ2-3	17
CASSPRVRPLHF	TGTGCCAGCAGTCCCCGGGTCCGACCCCTCCACTTT	.	.	TRBV28	TRBJ1-6	12
CASSPGLAVSTDTQYF	TGTGCCAGCAGCCCGGGACTAGCGGTTAGCACAGATACGCAGTATTTT	.	TRBD2	TRBV7-2	TRBJ2-3	16
CASSLVAVGTSGSPLHF	TGTGCCAGCAGCTTAGTGGCGGTGGGGACTAGTGGTTCACCCCTCCACTTT	.	.	TRBV7-2	TRBJ1-6	17
CASSLDLGGRGGYTF	TGTGCCAGCAGCTTAGATCTCGGGGGGCGAGGTGGCTACACCTTC	.	.	TRBV11-3	TRBJ1-2	15
CASRGGTDTDTQYF	TGCGCCAGCAGAGGGGGCACAGACACAGATACGCAGTATTTT	.	TRBD1	TRBV5-1	TRBJ2-3	14
CAWSEWQGNQPQHF	TGTGCCTGGAGTGAGTGGCAGGGCAATCAGCCCCAGCATTTT	.	.	TRBV30	TRBJ1-5	14
CASSSAGQGKSYNEQFF	TGTGCCAGCAGCTCGGCGGGACAGGGGAAATCCTACAATGAGCAGTTCTTC	.	TRBD1	TRBV7-6	TRBJ2-1	17
CASSQGSKDTDTQYF	TGTGCCAGCAGCCAAGGGTCGAAAGACACAGATACGCAGTATTTT	.	.	TRBV3-1/TRBV3-2	TRBJ2-3	15
CASSFGGYYGYTF	TGTGCCAGCAGTTTTGGGGGTTACTATGGCTACACCTTC	once	.	TRBV27	TRBJ1-2	13
CASSGGGITGGYTF	TGCGCCAGCAGCGGAGGGGGCATTACAGGAGGCTACACCTTC	.	TRBD1	TRBV5-1	TRBJ1-2	14
CASSSPLVLRGAGDTQYF	TGTGCCAGCAGTTCCCCCCTCGTTTTGCGGGGGGCGGGAGATACGCAGTATTTT	few	TRBD2	TRBV27	TRBJ2-3	18
CASSAGVNQPQHF	TGTGCCAGCAGTGCAGGGGTCAATCAGCCCCAGCATTTT	.	.	TRBV2	TRBJ1-5	13
CASSESGGTSYEQYF	TGCGCCAGCAGTGAGTCTGGGGGAACCTCCTACGAGCAGTACTTC	.	.	TRBV10-1	TRBJ2-7	15
CASGNGRALHTQYF	TGTGCCAGCGGAAACGGGAGGGCCCTGCATACGCAGTATTTT	once	TRBD2	TRBV28	TRBJ2-3	14
CASSFSNGQRNYGYTF	TGCGCCAGCAGCTTCTCTAACGGCCAAAGGAACTATGGCTACACCTTC	few	.	TRBV5-1	TRBJ1-2	16
CASTSGKTGELFF	TGTGCCAGCACGTCGGGGAAGACCGGGGAGCTGTTTTTT	.	.	TRBV12-3/TRBV12-4	TRBJ2-2	13
CASSHRGSGTYEQYF	TGTGCCAGCAGCCATCGCGGGAGCGGTACCTACGAGCAGTACTTC	.	TRBD2	TRBV3-1/TRBV3-2	TRBJ2-7	15
CASSLFRGEGTGELFF	TGTGCCAGCAGCTTGTTTAGGGGGGAAGGCACCGGGGAGCTGTTTTTT	.	.	TRBV5-4	TRBJ2-2	16
CASNPGGDRINYGYTF	TGTGCCAGCAACCCTGGTGGGGACAGGATTAACTATGGCTACACCTTC	.	TRBD1	TRBV27	TRBJ1-2	16
CASSSLTNEKLFF	TGTGCCAGCAGCTCACTCACTAATGAAAAACTGTTTTTT	.	.	TRBV7-2	TRBJ1-4	13
CASRSVRGTRETQYF	TGTGCCAGCAGGTCGGTTCGGGGGACTCGGGAGACCCAGTACTTC	.	.	TRBV11-2	TRBJ2-5	15
CASPGTSPWGYEQYF	TGTGCCAGCCCCGGGACTAGCCCTTGGGGTTACGAGCAGTACTTC	.	TRBD2	TRBV28	TRBJ2-7	15
CASSNVSRGYTF	TGTGCCAGCAGTAACGTTTCACGTGGCTACACCTTC	.	.	TRBV3-1/TRBV3-2	TRBJ1-2	12
CASSSQGYNEQFF	TGTGCCAGCAGCTCCCAGGGCTACAATGAGCAGTTCTTC	.	.	TRBV13	TRBJ2-1	13
CASSYRDIAYEQYF	TGTGCCAGCAGCTACCGGGATATCGCCTACGAGCAGTACTTC	.	.	TRBV7-8	TRBJ2-7	14
CASSLRGYEQYF	TGTGCCAGCAGCTTGAGGGGCTACGAGCAGTACTTC	.	.	TRBV11-3	TRBJ2-7	12
CASSQRQGALYSPLHF	TGCGCCAGCAGCCAGCGGCAGGGGGCGTTGTATTCACCCCTCCACTTT	once	TRBD1	TRBV4-1	TRBJ1-6	16
CASSQGTSGGRGQFF	TGTGCCAGCAGCCAAGGAACTAGCGGGGGACGAGGGCAGTTCTTC	.	TRBD2	TRBV3-1/TRBV3-2	TRBJ2-1	15
CASSLAGSGVGDQPQHF	TGTGCCAGCAGCTTGGCCGGGTCCGGAGTGGGAGATCAGCCCCAGCATTTT	.	.	TRBV5-4	TRBJ1-5	17
CSVDANRGNEQFF	TGCAGCGTGGACGCAAACAGGGGGAATGAGCAGTTCTTC	.	TRBD1	TRBV29-1	TRBJ2-1	13
CAISESVAGGDNEQFF	TGTGCCATCAGTGAGTCGGTAGCGGGCGGAGACAATGAGCAGTTCTTC	.	TRBD2	TRBV10-3	TRBJ2-1	16
CASRGLRDTSSGYTF	TGTGCCAGCAGGGGACTACGGGACACCTCATCCGGCTACACCTTC	.	.	TRBV2	TRBJ1-2	15
CASSLGPRSSYEQYF	TGTGCCAGCAGTCTCGGCCCCCGGAGCTCCTACGAGCAGTACTTC	.	.	TRBV28	TRBJ2-7	15
CASSLDLNSGANVLTF	TGCGCCAGCAGCTTGGATCTGAACTCTGGGGCCAACGTCCTGACTTTC	.	.	TRBV5-1	TRBJ2-6	16
CASSADRDGYTF	TGTGCCAGCTCGGCCGATAGGGATGGCTACACCTTC	once	.	TRBV18	TRBJ1-2	12
CASSPLLAGIQETQYF	TGTGCCAGCAGCCCCTTACTAGCGGGCATCCAAGAGACCCAGTACTTC	once	TRBD2	TRBV7-2	TRBJ2-5	16
CASSSPGTPLPFF	TGTGCCAGCAGTTCTCCCGGGACGCCCCTTCCTTTCTTT	.	.	TRBV7-9	TRBJ1-1	13
CASRRGTSGLNEQFF	TGTGCCAGCAGGCGGGGGACTAGCGGGCTGAATGAGCAGTTCTTC	.	.	TRBV12-1	TRBJ2-1	15
CASSVRDTTYGYTF	TGTGCCAGCAGCGTCCGGGATACCACTTATGGCTACACCTTC	once	.	TRBV7-8	TRBJ1-2	14
CASKPTSGRVSNEQFF	TGTGCCAGTAAGCCGACTAGCGGGAGAGTCAGCAATGAGCAGTTCTTC	.	TRBD2	TRBV7-9	TRBJ2-1	16